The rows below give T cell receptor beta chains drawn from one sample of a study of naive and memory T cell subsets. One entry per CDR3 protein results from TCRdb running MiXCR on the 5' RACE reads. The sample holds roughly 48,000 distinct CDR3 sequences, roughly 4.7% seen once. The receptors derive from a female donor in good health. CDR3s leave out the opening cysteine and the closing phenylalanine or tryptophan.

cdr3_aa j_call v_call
ATSRATSGGGQGTQY TRBJ2-5 TRBV15
AISPNSGQQTYEQY TRBJ2-7 TRBV10-3
ASSDAGDEQF TRBJ2-1 TRBV2
ASSNRRSEQF TRBJ2-1 TRBV27
ASSSDNRRNIYGYT TRBJ1-2 TRBV7-9
ASSLIGNRAEQY TRBJ2-7 TRBV7-6
ASSSRGTGGKNEQF TRBJ2-1 TRBV28
ASSPGLPGETQY TRBJ2-5 TRBV3-1
ASSIGIYNEQF TRBJ2-1 TRBV19
ASRGGGQGTDTQY TRBJ2-3 TRBV28
ASSIRQSYEQY TRBJ2-7 TRBV19
SAVKGISIPSYEQY TRBJ2-7 TRBV20-1
SVSAGTGDNSPLH TRBJ1-6 TRBV29-1
ASSLVARRTEAF TRBJ1-1 TRBV11-2
ASSPTGGLEKLF TRBJ1-4 TRBV7-9
ASRPKPGQGANQPQH TRBJ1-5 TRBV6-2/TRBV6-3
ASSYDGQANNSPLH TRBJ1-6 TRBV6-6
SVVRAQNTEAF TRBJ1-1 TRBV29-1
ASSFGGSGANVLT TRBJ2-6 TRBV5-1
SARSTGTGGRYGYT TRBJ1-2 TRBV20-1
ASSYKRGPKLPQH TRBJ1-5 TRBV28
ASSVGTGRPYEQY TRBJ2-7 TRBV9
AISTAQAGYTDTQY TRBJ2-3 TRBV10-3
ASSAHPGPIPRSSYNEQF TRBJ2-1 TRBV19
ASNGGQDYGYT TRBJ1-2 TRBV7-2
SVEDMTFRDTEAF TRBJ1-1 TRBV29-1
ASSLGGPFSYEQY TRBJ2-7 TRBV6-5
ASSHFTTDTQY TRBJ2-3 TRBV6-2/TRBV6-3
ASSGGTGQVYQETQY TRBJ2-5 TRBV6-6
ASSEGPYGEKLF TRBJ1-4 TRBV10-1
ASSLQRQQGANTEAF TRBJ1-1 TRBV5-1
ASSARGQGGQQY TRBJ2-7 TRBV5-1
ASKWGVHSNQPQH TRBJ1-5 TRBV27
ASSLVPGDFTEVF TRBJ1-1 TRBV5-1
AISEAGYEQY TRBJ2-7 TRBV10-3
ASSRPGKTPTAPYEQY TRBJ2-7 TRBV6-2/TRBV6-3
ASSLVAGSYNEQF TRBJ2-1 TRBV5-1
ASSQATYEQY TRBJ2-7 TRBV3-1
ASSLYQLRTEAF TRBJ1-1 TRBV13
ASSFGQSTDTQY TRBJ2-3 TRBV7-2
ASSLTRQGMKIGYGYT TRBJ1-2 TRBV27
AIGGARYNEQF TRBJ2-1 TRBV12-3/TRBV12-4
ASSNRAYGPEAF TRBJ1-1 TRBV7-3
ASSLKGPGETPWANVLT TRBJ2-6 TRBV7-3
ASSIDDQETQY TRBJ2-5 TRBV19
AWSQTTNTEAF TRBJ1-1 TRBV30
ASSSDYSGMRGNQPQH TRBJ1-5 TRBV6-5
SAQGFQPQH TRBJ1-5 TRBV20-1
ASSQDSRWGQDFPEAF TRBJ1-1 TRBV3-1
ASRSDFNTYNEQF TRBJ2-1 TRBV2
ASSLAPAANQPQH TRBJ1-5 TRBV5-1
ASSLTNLNSYEQY TRBJ2-7 TRBV7-2
ASSSGTSGMGSGPYEQY TRBJ2-7 TRBV5-1
ASSTAGPPYEQY TRBJ2-7 TRBV7-8
ATSREAGLPWKTF TRBJ1-1 TRBV15
ASSEAALRSSYEQY TRBJ2-7 TRBV6-1